One and the same sample provided the 20 T cell receptor beta chains below, sequenced in a study of chemoradiotherapy in HPV16-positive cancers. TCRdb's table, derived via immunoSEQ multiplex PCR, lists solely in-frame clones and lacks some. The sample shows 12,000 to 15,000 clones, approximately 90% of them seen only once. This specimen was blood, taken from a patient who underwent chemoradiotherapy. The receptor set was obtained from a human donor with HPV-associated anogenital cancer.

The chain links TRBV4-1 to TRBJ2-7; TRBD1 matches 10 bases. Trimming removed 5 bases from V and 4 bases from J; junction bases left unmatched: 5. The CDR3 consists of 14 residues. The V gene's germline CDR1 is MGHRA and CDR2 YSYEKL. CDR3 amino acids: CASSERTGGYEQYF. The CDR3, as DNA: TGCGCCAGCAGCGAAAGGACAGGGGGATACGAGCAGTACTTC.

This chain joins TRBV7-9 and TRBJ2-5, with D unclear. CDR3 length: 11 residues. The germline gives CDR1 SEHNR, CDR2 FQNEAQ (reference sequence). The V end was cut by 2 bases, the J end by 3 bases, with 1 base between. Written as DNA, the CDR3 is TGTGCCAGCAGCTTAAAAGAGACCCAGTACTTC. It specifies CASSLKETQYF. Full variable domain (missing parts from reference TRBV7-9 and TRBJ2-5): DTGVSQNPRHKITKRGQNVTFRCDPISEHNRLYWYRQTLGQGPEFLTYFQNEAQLEKSRLLSDRFSAERPKGSFSTLEIQRTEQGDSAMYLCASSLKETQYFGPGTRLLVL.

V is TRBV7-8 and J is TRBJ2-7, with TRBD2 as a possible D gene (5 bases). Germline V gene lookup returns CDR1 SGHVS and CDR2 FQNEAQ. V was pared by 8 bases and J by 2 bases, with 16 bases between. The CDR3 contains 14 residues. Written as DNA, the CDR3 is TGTGCCAGCCTGCTCGGAGGCCCCACCTACGAGCAGTACTTC. Its translation: CASLLGGPTYEQYF.

The chain joins TRBV7-2 to TRBJ2-1; 9 bases agree with TRBD2. The CDR3 is 15 amino acids. J gave up 12 bases and V 1 base, and 10 bases lay outside the gene matches. CDR1 is SGHTA and CDR2 is FQGNSA in the germline V gene. Here the CDR3 DNA reads TGTGCCAGCAGCTTAGAGGCAGGTAGCGGGGGATTGCAGTTCTTC. Translation: CASSLEAGSGGLQFF.

The chain links TRBV6-5 to TRBJ2-5; the D is unclear. The J call may not be correct, given that the DNA end is closer to TRBJ2-7. This CDR3 comprises 14 residues. Germline lookup yields CDR1 MNHEY and CDR2 SVGAGI. CDR3 DNA sequence: TGTGCCAGCAGTCCTCCCTCCTTGGACTACGAGCAGTACTTC. It is translated as CASSPPSLDYEQYF.

CDR3 in DNA: TGTGCCAGCAGCTTCCAGGGGACCTATGGCTACACCTTC. Residues: CASSFQGTYGYTF. This chain connects TRBV7-2 to TRBJ1-2, with TRBD1 as a possible D gene (6 bases). CDR1 is SGHTA, CDR2 FQGNSA, per germline. The CDR3 is made up of 13 amino acids. Trimming took 3 bases from V and 4 from J, leaving 9 bases between them.

The chain links TRBV7-2 to TRBJ1-6; D might be TRBD1 (5 bases). Looked up from germline, CDR1 is SGHTA and CDR2 is FQGNSA. The germline V and J ends were trimmed by 11 bases and 7 bases, with 18 bases remaining between them. The CDR3 spans 14 residues. As DNA, the CDR3 is TGTGCCGGACGTGCGGGGGTAGGGAATTCACCCCTCCACTTT. This sequence encodes CAGRAGVGNSPLHF. Full variable domain (remainder filled in from reference TRBV7-2 and TRBJ1-6): GAGVSQSPSNKVTEKGKDVELRCDPISGHTALYWYRQSLGQGLEFLIYFQGNSAPDKSGLPSDRFSAERTGGSVSTLTIQRTQQEDSAVYLCAGRAGVGNSPLHFGNGTRLTVT.

The chain has TRBV7-3 and TRBJ1-1, with 8 bases fitting TRBD1. V was pared by 5 bases and J by 8 bases, with 7 bases of the junction left unmatched. CDR1 SGHTA and CDR2 FQGTGA come from the germline V gene. This CDR3 is 13 amino acids long. For the CDR3, the DNA is TGTGCCAGCAGCATGGACAGGGATGAAGAAGCTTTCTTT. Translation gives CASSMDRDEEAFF.

V is TRBV19 and J is TRBJ2-2, with 10 positions matching TRBD2. Germline V gene data show CDR1 as LNHDA and CDR2 as SQIVND (reference sequence). V shed 3 bases and J 3 bases; nucleotides not matched to a gene: 4. The CDR3 is made up of 16 amino acids. CDR3 bases: TGTGCCAGTAGTATCAGCGGGGGGGTGTACACCGGGGAGCTGTTTTTT. Translated: CASSISGGVYTGELFF.

The J gene is TRBJ1-2, the V gene TRBV9; TRBD1 agrees at 8 bases. The CDR3 length is 13 residues. The V gene end was trimmed by 4 bases and the J gene end by 7 bases; junction bases not matched to a gene: 6. CDR1 is SGDLS and CDR2 is YYNGEE in the germline V gene. The CDR3 DNA reads TGTGCCAGCAGCAGGACAGGGCTTGGTGGCTACACCTTC. This sequence encodes CASSRTGLGGYTF.

The rearrangement uses TRBV7-3 and TRBJ2-7; 9 bases align to TRBD2. V shed 2 bases, J shed 4 bases, and the junction held 6 bases outside the gene matches. Looked up from germline, CDR1 is SGHTA and CDR2 is FQGTGA. CDR3 length: 15 residues. This chain's CDR3 is CASSLHSGGNYEQYF. In nucleotides, the CDR3 is TGTGCCAGCAGCTTACATAGCGGGGGAAATTACGAGCAGTACTTC.

The chain employs TRBV4-1 and TRBJ2-7; D unclear. The CDR3 is 14 residues long. The germline V gene has CDR1 MGHRA and CDR2 YSYEKL. Between the trimmed V and J ends, which lost 3 bases and 0 bases, there was a span of 9 bases. The CDR3 DNA reads as TGCGCCAGCAGCCACCGACTGATCTCCTACGAGCAGTACTTC. It encodes CASSHRLISYEQYF.

The chain is built from TRBV7-3 and TRBJ2-3, with D perhaps matching TRBD1 (6 bases). The germline CDR1 and CDR2 sequences are SGHTA and FQGTGA. Trimming took off 2 bases at V and 2 bases at J, with 8 bases between the two ends. There are 14 residues in the CDR3. CDR3 in amino acids: CASSLDRITDTQYF. The CDR3 region has the DNA TGTGCCAGCAGCTTAGACAGGATCACAGATACGCAGTATTTT.

The rearrangement joins TRBV7-3 to TRBJ2-1; tentatively, D is TRBD2 (5 bases). The V gene's germline CDR1 is SGHTA and CDR2 FQGTGA. Trimming took off 4 bases at V and 3 bases at J, with 16 bases between the two ends. The CDR3 runs to 16 residues. The CDR3 sequence: CASSSTSPSYYNEQFF. The CDR3 coding sequence is TGTGCCAGCAGCTCAACGTCGCCTAGCTACTACAATGAGCAGTTCTTC.

The chain uses TRBV5-1 and TRBJ2-7, with 10 bases matching TRBD1. CDR3 length: 13 residues. The V segment lost 3 bases and the J segment 5 bases; nucleotides outside the gene matches: 2. The germline V gene has CDR1 SGHRS and CDR2 YFSETQ. CDR3 nucleotide sequence: TGCGCCAGCAGCTCGGGACAGGGGAACGAGCAGTACTTC. This codes for CASSSGQGNEQYF.

This sequence joins TRBV6-5 and TRBJ2-1, with TRBD1 as a possible D gene (6 bases). This CDR3 contains 15 residues. V was clipped by 6 bases and J by 0 bases, with 12 bases between them. CDR1 and CDR2 (germline): MNHEY, SVGAGI. Here the CDR3 DNA reads TGTGCCAGCAGAGACGACAGGAGCTCCTACAATGAGCAGTTCTTC. Protein product: CASRDDRSSYNEQFF.

CDR3 sequence: CASGPGTGNEKLFF. For the CDR3, the DNA is TGTGCCAGCGGACCCGGGACAGGGAATGAAAAACTGTTTTTT. V usage is TRBV11-3 and J usage is TRBJ1-4, with 9 nucleotides matching TRBD1. Germline lookup yields CDR1 SGHNT and CDR2 YENEEA. V trimming: 8 bases; J trimming: 5 bases; junction bases outside the gene matches: 6. The CDR3 consists of 14 residues.

The chain carries TRBV4-1 and TRBJ1-6, with D perhaps TRBD1 (6 bases). The CDR3 is 13 amino acids. Deletions cut 3 bases from V and 9 bases from J, with 9 bases between. Germline lookup yields CDR1 MGHRA and CDR2 YSYEKL. The CDR3 coding sequence is TGCGCCAGCAGCCAGGACAGAGTTTCACCCCTCCACTTT. Protein: CASSQDRVSPLHF.

V gene TRBV9 combines with J gene TRBJ2-5; TRBD2 agrees at 7 bases. V shed 4 bases and J 7 bases; nucleotides not matched to a gene: 10. CDR3 length: 14 residues. Germline V gene lookup returns CDR1 SGDLS and CDR2 YYNGEE. This CDR3 reads CASSPVSSGGTQYF. The CDR3, as DNA: TGTGCCAGCAGCCCCGTCTCTAGCGGAGGGACCCAGTACTTC. Looking up the rest from reference TRBV9 and TRBJ2-5 gives the full variable domain: DSGVTQTPKHLITATGQRVTLRCSPRSGDLSVYWYQQSLDQGLQFLIQYYNGEERAKGNILERFSAQQFPDLHSELNLSSLELGDSALYFCASSPVSSGGTQYFGPGTRLLVL.

The chain is built from TRBV2 and TRBJ2-7; TRBD1 or TRBD2 may be the D gene (5 bases each). Trimming removed 6 bases at V and 2 bases at J, with 17 bases between. The CDR3 has 15 amino acids. Germline V gene lookup returns CDR1 SNHLY and CDR2 FYNNEI. CDR3 residues: CASRRGRTTAYEQYF. The CDR3 coding sequence is TGTGCCAGCAGGAGGGGCAGGACAACAGCCTACGAGCAGTACTTC.